The clone carrying this T cell receptor beta chain has only one observation. Its antigen remains unidentified. Next came a second PCR, run for roughly 6 to 11 cycles, which used a sample-barcoded 5' primer along with a J-beta primer mix. Any given sample supplied a minimum of 3 million CDR3-containing paired-end reads. TCRdb reprocessed the 5' RACE reads via MiXCR and lists one record per CDR3 protein. The table records about 1,400,000 distinct CDR3 sequences, around 59% of them present only once. These data belong to a study of blood T cells in healthy people across ages. Whole-study context: There was about one barcoded beta molecule captured by template switching per two T cells. Study outcomes and limitations: Comparison with aged donors showed that long-lived donors had more naive CD4+ cells and higher diversity.

Researchers isolated at least 6 million PBMCs per sample. CDR1 and CDR2 (germline): LGHNA, YSLEER. The CDR3 extends over 18 amino acids. The V gene lost 0 bases and the J gene lost 4 bases, with 19 bases spanning the gap. The rearrangement joins TRBV4-3 to TRBJ2-1, with D maybe TRBD1 (6 bases). Specimen: blood. The clonotype originates from a man between 18 and 29 years old in good health. DNA of the CDR3: TGCGCCAGCAGCCAAGATGAGGGGGTGGGGATCCCGTACAATGAGCAGTTCTTC. Residues: CASSQDEGVGIPYNEQFF.